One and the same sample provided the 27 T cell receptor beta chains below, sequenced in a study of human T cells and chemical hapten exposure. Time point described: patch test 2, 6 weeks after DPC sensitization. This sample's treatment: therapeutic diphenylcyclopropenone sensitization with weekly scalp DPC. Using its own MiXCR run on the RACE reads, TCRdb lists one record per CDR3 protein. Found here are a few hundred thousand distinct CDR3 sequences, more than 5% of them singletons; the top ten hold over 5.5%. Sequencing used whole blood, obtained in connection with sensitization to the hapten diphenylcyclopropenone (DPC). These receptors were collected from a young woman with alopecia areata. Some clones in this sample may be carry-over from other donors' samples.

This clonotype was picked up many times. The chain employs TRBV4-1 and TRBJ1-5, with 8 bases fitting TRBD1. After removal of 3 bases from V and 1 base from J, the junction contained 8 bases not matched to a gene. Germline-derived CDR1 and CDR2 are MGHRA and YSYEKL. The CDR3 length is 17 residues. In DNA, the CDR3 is TGCGCCAGCAGCCATGCAAATCACAGGGGGAGCAATCAGCCCCAGCATTTT. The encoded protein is CASSHANHRGSNQPQHF.

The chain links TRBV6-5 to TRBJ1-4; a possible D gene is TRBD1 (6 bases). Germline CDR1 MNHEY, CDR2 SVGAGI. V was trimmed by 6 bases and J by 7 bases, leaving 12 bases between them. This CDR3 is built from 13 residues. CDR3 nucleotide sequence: TGTGCCAGCAGCGGGGGCGGGGTTGAAAAACTGTTTTTT. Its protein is CASSGGGVEKLFF.

The CDR3 protein is CASSQVTSGGGGEQYF. CDR3 sequence (DNA): TGTGCCAGCAGCCAAGTTACTAGCGGGGGCGGAGGCGAGCAGTACTTC. The V call is TRBV4-2, the J call TRBJ2-7; 11 bases line up with TRBD2. Trimming removed 1 base from V and 6 bases from J; junction bases left unmatched: 8. Germline V gives CDR1 LGHNA, CDR2 YNFKEQ. The CDR3 extends over 16 amino acids.

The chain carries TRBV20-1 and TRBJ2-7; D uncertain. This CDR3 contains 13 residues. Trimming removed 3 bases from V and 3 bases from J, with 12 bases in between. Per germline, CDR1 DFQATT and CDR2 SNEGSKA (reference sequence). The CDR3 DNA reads TGCAGTGCTAGCTCCCGATACAGCTACGAGCAGTACTTC. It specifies CSASSRYSYEQYF.

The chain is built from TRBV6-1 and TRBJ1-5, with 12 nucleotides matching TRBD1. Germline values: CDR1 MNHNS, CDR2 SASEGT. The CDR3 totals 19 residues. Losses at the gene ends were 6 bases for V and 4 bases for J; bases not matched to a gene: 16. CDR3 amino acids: CASRPPGQGANPLNQPQHF. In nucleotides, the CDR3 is TGTGCCAGCAGGCCACCGGGACAGGGGGCGAATCCCTTAAATCAGCCCCAGCATTTT.

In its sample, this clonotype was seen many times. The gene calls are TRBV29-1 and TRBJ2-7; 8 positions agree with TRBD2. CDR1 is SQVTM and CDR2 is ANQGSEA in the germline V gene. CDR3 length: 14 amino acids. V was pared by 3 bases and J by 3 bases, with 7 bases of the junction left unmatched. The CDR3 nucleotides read TGCAGCGTTGACCGGGCGGGGGGCCACTACGAGCAGTACTTC. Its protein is CSVDRAGGHYEQYF.

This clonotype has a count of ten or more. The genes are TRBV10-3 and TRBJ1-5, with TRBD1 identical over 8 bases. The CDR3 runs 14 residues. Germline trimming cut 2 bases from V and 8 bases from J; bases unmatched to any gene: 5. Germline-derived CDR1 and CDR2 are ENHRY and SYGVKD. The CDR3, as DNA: TGTGCCATCAGTGAGGGACAGGGTGAAAAGCCCCAGCATTTT. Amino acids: CAISEGQGEKPQHF.

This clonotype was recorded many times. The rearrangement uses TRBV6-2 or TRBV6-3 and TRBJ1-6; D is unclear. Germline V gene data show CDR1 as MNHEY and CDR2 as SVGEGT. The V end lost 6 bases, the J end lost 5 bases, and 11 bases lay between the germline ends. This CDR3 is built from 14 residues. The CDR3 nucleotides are TGTGCCAGCAGACTCCGACTGAATAATTCACCCCTCCACTTT. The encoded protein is CASRLRLNNSPLHF.

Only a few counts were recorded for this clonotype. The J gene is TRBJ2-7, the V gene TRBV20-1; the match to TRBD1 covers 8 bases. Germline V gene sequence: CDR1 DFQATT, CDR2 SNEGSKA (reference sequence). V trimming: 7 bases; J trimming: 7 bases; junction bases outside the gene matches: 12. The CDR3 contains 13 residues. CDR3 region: CSVPRTGSGEQYF. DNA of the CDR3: TGCAGTGTACCGAGGACAGGGTCGGGGGAGCAGTACTTC.

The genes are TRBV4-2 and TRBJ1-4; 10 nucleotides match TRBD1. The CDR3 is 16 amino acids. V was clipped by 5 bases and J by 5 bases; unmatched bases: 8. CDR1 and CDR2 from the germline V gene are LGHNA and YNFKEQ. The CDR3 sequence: CASSVTPGQGNEKLFF. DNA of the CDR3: TGTGCCAGCAGCGTTACTCCGGGACAGGGGAATGAAAAACTGTTTTTT.

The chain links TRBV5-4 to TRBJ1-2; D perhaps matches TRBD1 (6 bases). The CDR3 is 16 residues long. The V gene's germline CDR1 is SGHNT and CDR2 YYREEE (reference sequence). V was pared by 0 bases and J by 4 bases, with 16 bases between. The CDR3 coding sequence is TGTGCCAGCAGCTTGGGCACGGGGGCCCCCTTCTATGGCTACACCTTC. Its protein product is CASSLGTGAPFYGYTF.

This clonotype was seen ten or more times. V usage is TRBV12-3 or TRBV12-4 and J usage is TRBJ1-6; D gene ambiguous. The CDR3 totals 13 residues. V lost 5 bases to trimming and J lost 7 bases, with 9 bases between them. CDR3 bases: TGTGCCAGCAGTCCTAATCCGAATTCACCCCTCCACTTT. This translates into CASSPNPNSPLHF.

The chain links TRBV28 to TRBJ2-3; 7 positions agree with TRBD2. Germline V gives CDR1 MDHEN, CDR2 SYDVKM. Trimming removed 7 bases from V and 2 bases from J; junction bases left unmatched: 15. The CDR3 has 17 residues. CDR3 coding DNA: TGTGCCAGCACCAACTTCAAGCTGCGGGGGACCACAGATACGCAGTATTTT. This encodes CASTNFKLRGTTDTQYF. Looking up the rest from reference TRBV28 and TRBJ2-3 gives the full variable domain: DVKVTQSSRYLVKRTGEKVFLECVQDMDHENMFWYRQDPGLGLRLIYFSYDVKMKEKGDIPEGYSVSREKKERFSLILESASTNQTSMYLCASTNFKLRGTTDTQYFGPGTRLTVL.

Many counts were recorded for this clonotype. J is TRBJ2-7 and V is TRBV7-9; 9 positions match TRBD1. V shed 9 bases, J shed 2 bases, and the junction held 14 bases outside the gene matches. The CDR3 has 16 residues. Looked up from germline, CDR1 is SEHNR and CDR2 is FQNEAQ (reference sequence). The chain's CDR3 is CASRPPDGTGTYEQYF. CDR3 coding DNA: TGTGCCAGTCGTCCTCCGGATGGGACAGGGACCTACGAGCAGTACTTC.

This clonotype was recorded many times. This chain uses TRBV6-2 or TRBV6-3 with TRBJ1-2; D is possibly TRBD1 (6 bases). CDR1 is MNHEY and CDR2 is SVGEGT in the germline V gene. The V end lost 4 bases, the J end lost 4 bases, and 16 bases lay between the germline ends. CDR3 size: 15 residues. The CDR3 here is CASSFLSTGVYGYTF. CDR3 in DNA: TGTGCCAGCAGTTTTCTATCGACAGGAGTCTATGGCTACACCTTC.

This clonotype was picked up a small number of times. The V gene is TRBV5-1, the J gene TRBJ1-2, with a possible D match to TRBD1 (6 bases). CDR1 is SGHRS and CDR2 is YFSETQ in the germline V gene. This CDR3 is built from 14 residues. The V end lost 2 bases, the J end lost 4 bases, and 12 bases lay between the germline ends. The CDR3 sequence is CASSFGQTLYGYTF. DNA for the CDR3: TGCGCCAGCAGCTTTGGACAGACTCTCTATGGCTACACCTTC.

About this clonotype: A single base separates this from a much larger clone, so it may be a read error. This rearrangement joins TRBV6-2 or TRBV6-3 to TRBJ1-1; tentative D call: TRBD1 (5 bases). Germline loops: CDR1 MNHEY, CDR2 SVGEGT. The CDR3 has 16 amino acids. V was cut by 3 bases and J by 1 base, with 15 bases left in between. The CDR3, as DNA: TGTGCCAGCAGTTATGACAGTGCGGGACGGAACACTGAAGCTTTCTTT. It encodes CASSYDSAGRNTEAFF.

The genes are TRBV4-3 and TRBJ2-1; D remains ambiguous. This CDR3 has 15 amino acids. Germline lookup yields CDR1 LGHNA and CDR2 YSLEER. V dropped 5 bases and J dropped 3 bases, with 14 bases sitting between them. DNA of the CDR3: TGCGCCAGCAGCTTCTCAGGTTCCCTCTACAATGAGCAGTTCTTC. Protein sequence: CASSFSGSLYNEQFF.

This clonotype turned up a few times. The CDR3 here is CASSPSDRGANSPLHF. As DNA, the CDR3 is TGTGCCAGCAGTCCCTCCGACAGGGGAGCGAATTCACCCCTCCACTTT. V and J are TRBV6-6 and TRBJ1-6; the match to TRBD1 covers 8 bases. Looked up from germline, CDR1 is MNHNY and CDR2 is SVGAGI (reference sequence). This CDR3 comprises 16 residues. Trimming removed 5 bases from V and 7 bases from J; junction bases left unmatched: 10.

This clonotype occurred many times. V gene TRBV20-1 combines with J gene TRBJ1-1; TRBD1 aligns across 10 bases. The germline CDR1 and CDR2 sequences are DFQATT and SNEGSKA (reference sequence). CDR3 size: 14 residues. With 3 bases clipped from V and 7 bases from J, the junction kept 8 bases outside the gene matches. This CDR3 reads CSARRGQGFGEAFF. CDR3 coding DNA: TGCAGTGCTAGGCGGGGACAGGGGTTTGGTGAAGCTTTCTTT.

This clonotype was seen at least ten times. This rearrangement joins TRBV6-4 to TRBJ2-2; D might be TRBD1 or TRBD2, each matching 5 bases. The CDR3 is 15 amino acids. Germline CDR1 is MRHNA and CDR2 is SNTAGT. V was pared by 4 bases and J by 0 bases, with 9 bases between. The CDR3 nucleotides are TGTGCCAGCAGTGCTGGGGGAACGAACACCGGGGAGCTGTTTTTT. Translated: CASSAGGTNTGELFF.

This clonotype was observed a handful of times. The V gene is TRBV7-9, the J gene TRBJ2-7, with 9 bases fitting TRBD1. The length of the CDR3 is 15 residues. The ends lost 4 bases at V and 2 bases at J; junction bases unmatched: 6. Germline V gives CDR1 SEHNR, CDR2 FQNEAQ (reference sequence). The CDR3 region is CASSSAGTGPYEQYF. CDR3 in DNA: TGTGCCAGCAGCTCAGCCGGGACAGGGCCCTACGAGCAGTACTTC.

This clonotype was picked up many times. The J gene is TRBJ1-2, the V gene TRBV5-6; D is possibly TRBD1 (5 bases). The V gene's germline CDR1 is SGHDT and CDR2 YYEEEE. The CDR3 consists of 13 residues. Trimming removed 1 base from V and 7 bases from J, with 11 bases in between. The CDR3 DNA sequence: TGTGCCAGCAGCTTGTGGGCAGGGACTGGCTACACCTTC. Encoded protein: CASSLWAGTGYTF.

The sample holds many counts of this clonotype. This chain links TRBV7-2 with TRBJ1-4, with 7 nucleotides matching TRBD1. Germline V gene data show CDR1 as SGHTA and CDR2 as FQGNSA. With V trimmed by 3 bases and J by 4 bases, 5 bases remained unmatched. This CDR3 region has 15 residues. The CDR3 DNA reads TGTGCCAGCAGCTTTCGGACAGGCCTTAATGAAAAACTGTTTTTT. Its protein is CASSFRTGLNEKLFF.

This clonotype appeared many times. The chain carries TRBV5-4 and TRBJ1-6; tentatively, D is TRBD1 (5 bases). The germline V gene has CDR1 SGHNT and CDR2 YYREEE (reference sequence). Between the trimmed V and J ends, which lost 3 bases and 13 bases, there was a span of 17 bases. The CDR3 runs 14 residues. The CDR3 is CASSYRDVPNPLHF. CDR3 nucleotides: TGTGCCAGCAGCTACCGGGACGTCCCCAATCCCCTCCACTTT.

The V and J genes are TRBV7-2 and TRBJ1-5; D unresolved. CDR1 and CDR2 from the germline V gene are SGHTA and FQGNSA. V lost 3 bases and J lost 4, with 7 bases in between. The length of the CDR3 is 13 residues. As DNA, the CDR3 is TGTGCCAGCAGCTTGCGCATAAATCAGCCCCAGCATTTT. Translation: CASSLRINQPQHF. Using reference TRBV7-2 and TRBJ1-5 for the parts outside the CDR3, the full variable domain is GAGVSQSPSNKVTEKGKDVELRCDPISGHTALYWYRQSLGQGLEFLIYFQGNSAPDKSGLPSDRFSAERTGGSVSTLTIQRTQQEDSAVYLCASSLRINQPQHFGDGTRLSIL.

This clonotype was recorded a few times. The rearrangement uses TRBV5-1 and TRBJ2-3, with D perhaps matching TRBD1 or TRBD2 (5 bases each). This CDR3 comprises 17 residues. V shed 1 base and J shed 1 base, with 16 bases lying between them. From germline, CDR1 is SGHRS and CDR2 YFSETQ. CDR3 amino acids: CASSLRSGPDRTDTQYF. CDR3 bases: TGCGCCAGCAGCTTGCGTTCGGGGCCCGACCGCACAGATACGCAGTATTTT. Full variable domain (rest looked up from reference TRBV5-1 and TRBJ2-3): KAGVTQTPRYLIKTRGQQVTLSCSPISGHRSVSWYQQTPGQGLQFLFEYFSETQRNKGNFPGRFSGRQFSNSRSEMNVSTLELGDSALYLCASSLRSGPDRTDTQYFGPGTRLTVL.